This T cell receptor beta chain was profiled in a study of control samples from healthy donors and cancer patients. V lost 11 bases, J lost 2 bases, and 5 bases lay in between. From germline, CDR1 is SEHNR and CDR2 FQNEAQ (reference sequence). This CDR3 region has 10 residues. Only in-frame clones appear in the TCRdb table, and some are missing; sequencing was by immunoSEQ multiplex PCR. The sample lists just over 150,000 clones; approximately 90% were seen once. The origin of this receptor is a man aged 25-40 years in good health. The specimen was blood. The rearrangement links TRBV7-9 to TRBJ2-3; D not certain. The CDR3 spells CAVITDTQYF. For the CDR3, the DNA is TGTGCCGTCATCACAGATACGCAGTATTTT.